This T cell receptor beta chain is drawn from a study of human T cells and chemical hapten exposure. Overall study: An approximately 2 cm by approximately 2 cm inner upper arm patch received 2% DPC for sensitization.

A single record per CDR3 protein comes from TCRdb applying MiXCR to the RACE reads. The sample lists about 74,000 distinct CDR3 sequences, 32% seen once, with over 7.5% in the top ten. Time point denoted: patch test 1, 2 weeks after DPC sensitization. Treatment described: therapeutic diphenylcyclopropenone sensitization with weekly scalp DPC. The TCR was taken from a man aged 35 to 55 with alopecia areata. Some clones in this sample may be carry-over from other donors' samples. Specimen: whole blood, collected in connection with sensitization to the hapten diphenylcyclopropenone (DPC).

The CDR3 sequence: CASSPTDGTEAFF. The CDR3 region has the DNA TGTGCCAGCTCACCAACAGACGGCACTGAAGCTTTCTTT. The rearrangement links TRBV18 to TRBJ1-1; no definite D call. The V end was cut by 2 bases, the J end by 4 bases, with 8 bases between. This CDR3 region has 13 residues. CDR1 and CDR2 (germline): KGHSH, LQKENI.